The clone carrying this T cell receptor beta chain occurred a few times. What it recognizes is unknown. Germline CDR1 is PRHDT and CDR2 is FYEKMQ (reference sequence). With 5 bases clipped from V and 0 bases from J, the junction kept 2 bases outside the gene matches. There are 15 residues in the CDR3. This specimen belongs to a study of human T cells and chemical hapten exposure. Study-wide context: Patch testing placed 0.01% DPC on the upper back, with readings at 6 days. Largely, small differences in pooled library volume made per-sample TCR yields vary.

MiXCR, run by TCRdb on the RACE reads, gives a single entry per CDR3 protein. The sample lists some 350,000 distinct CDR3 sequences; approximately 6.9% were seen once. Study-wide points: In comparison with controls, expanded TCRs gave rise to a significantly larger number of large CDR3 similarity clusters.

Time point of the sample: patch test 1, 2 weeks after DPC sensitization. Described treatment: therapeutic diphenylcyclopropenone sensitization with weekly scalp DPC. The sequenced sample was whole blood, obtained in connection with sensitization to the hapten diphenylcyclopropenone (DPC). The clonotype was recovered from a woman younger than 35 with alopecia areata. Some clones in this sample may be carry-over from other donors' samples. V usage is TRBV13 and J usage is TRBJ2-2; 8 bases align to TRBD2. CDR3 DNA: TGTGCCAGCAGCAATAGCGGGGCGAACACCGGGGAGCTGTTTTTT. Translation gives CASSNSGANTGELFF. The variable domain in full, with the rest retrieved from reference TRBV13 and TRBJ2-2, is AAGVIQSPRHLIKEKRETATLKCYPIPRHDTVYWYQQGPGQDPQFLISFYEKMQSDKGSIPDRFSAQQFSDYHSELNMSSLELGDSALYFCASSNSGANTGELFFGEGSRLTVL.